The T cell receptor (beta chain) under discussion was sequenced for a study of T-cell reconstitution after alpha-beta-depleted transplantation in children. Preparation of the TCRbeta library involved a method that used unique molecular identifiers. TCRdb reprocessed the PCR reads via MiXCR and lists one record per CDR3 protein. Of some 640,000 distinct CDR3 sequences listed, around 17% are singletons. Germline V lookup: CDR1 SEHNR, CDR2 FQNEAQ (reference sequence). This CDR3 has 14 residues. Trimming shortened V by 3 bases and J by 4 bases, and 10 bases separated the two germline ends. This sequence originates from a human donor who donated a stem cell graft to a child with acute myeloid leukemia. V gene TRBV7-9 combines with J gene TRBJ1-3; D remains ambiguous. The material sequenced was PBMCs from the stem cell graft donor, taken from the stem cell graft. DNA of the CDR3: TGTGCCAGCAGCTTGAGGCGCCTCGGAAACACCATATATTTT. Translated: CASSLRRLGNTIYF.